This TCR beta chain derives from a study of shared clonotypes between healthy human individuals. A CD45RA-negative memory subset and a CD45RA+ naive subset were separated from the CD4+ cells. Assay: immunoSEQ multiplex PCR; the TCRdb copy retains only in-frame clones and omits some. This table holds more than 1.2 million clones, less than 99% found once. Germline assignment: CDR1 MDHEN and CDR2 SYDVKM. V lost 7 bases to trimming and J lost 2 bases; unmatched junction nucleotides: 5. CDR3 length: 15 amino acids. This chain connects TRBV28 to TRBJ2-6, with TRBD2 matching over 7 bases. The sample comprised naive CD4+ T cells sorted from blood. Subset meaning: CD45RA+ positively selected. This TCR came from a young man in good health. DNA of the CDR3: TGTGCCAGCACCCTGGGGGGGGCTGGGGCCAACGTCCTGACTTTC. Its protein is CASTLGGAGANVLTF.